Below are 7 T cell receptor beta chains sequenced from a single sample in a study of blood T cell repertoires in COVID-19. The protocol was immunoSEQ multiplex PCR, while the TCRdb copy is restricted to in-frame clones and leaves out a portion. The data hold 400,000 to 450,000 clones, with roughly 87% observed a single time. Sequencing was performed on PBMCs or T cells enriched from blood (not recorded which). The receptors come from a man younger than 30 who had recovered from COVID-19.

The chain joins TRBV5-5 to TRBJ1-6; the D gene is possibly TRBD1 (5 bases). Germline assignment: CDR1 SGHKS and CDR2 YYEKEE (reference sequence). The V and J ends lost 4 bases and 10 bases respectively, with 18 bases between them. CDR3 length: 15 residues. CDR3 DNA: TGTGCCAGCAGCATACGCCTAGGGGCGGGATCACCCCTCCACTTT. Its protein product is CASSIRLGAGSPLHF.

The chain is built from TRBV28 and TRBJ2-1; 10 nucleotides match TRBD2. The CDR3 covers 14 residues. The germline gives CDR1 MDHEN, CDR2 SYDVKM. The V gene end was trimmed by 2 bases and the J gene end by 7 bases; junction bases not matched to a gene: 2. CDR3 DNA sequence: TGTGCCAGCAGTTTAGTACTAGCGGGAAATGAGCAGTTCTTC. The encoded protein is CASSLVLAGNEQFF.

The chain links TRBV19 to TRBJ2-3; a possible D gene is TRBD1 (6 bases). CDR3 length: 13 amino acids. The germline V gene encodes CDR1 LNHDA and CDR2 SQIVND (reference sequence). V was pared by 4 bases and J by 1 base, with 6 bases between. CDR3 region: CASSNRGTDTQYF. The CDR3 coding sequence is TGTGCCAGTAGTAACAGGGGCACAGATACGCAGTATTTT. Complete variable domain (other parts from reference TRBV19 and TRBJ2-3): DGGITQSPKYLFRKEGQNVTLSCEQNLNHDAMYWYRQDPGQGLRLIYYSQIVNDFQKGDIAEGYSVSREKKESFPLTVTSAQKNPTAFYLCASSNRGTDTQYFGPGTRLTVL.

The genes are TRBV7-9 and TRBJ2-7; the D gene is possibly TRBD2 (5 bases). This CDR3 spans 15 amino acids. Germline CDR1 reads SEHNR; CDR2 reads FQNEAQ (reference sequence). Between the trimmed V and J ends, which lost 1 base and 7 bases, there was a span of 17 bases. The chain's CDR3 is CASSLGSLNTGEQYF. In DNA, the CDR3 is TGTGCCAGCAGCTTAGGGTCGCTTAATACGGGGGAGCAGTACTTC.

This chain uses TRBV28 with TRBJ2-7, with D perhaps matching TRBD1 (5 bases). This CDR3 contains 12 residues. V was clipped by 4 bases and J by 4 bases, with 8 bases between them. Germline V gene lookup returns CDR1 MDHEN and CDR2 SYDVKM. CDR3 nucleotides: TGTGCCAGCAGTTCAGGGTTATACGAGCAGTACTTC. It translates to CASSSGLYEQYF. The full variable domain, rest sourced from reference TRBV28 and TRBJ2-7, is DVKVTQSSRYLVKRTGEKVFLECVQDMDHENMFWYRQDPGLGLRLIYFSYDVKMKEKGDIPEGYSVSREKKERFSLILESASTNQTSMYLCASSSGLYEQYFGPGTRLTVT.

The CDR3 reads CASSPQPGGREKLFF. The DNA for the CDR3 is TGCGCCAGCAGCCCCCAGCCGGGGGGGCGGGAAAAACTGTTTTTT. This chain links TRBV5-1 with TRBJ1-4; possible D gene TRBD1, 6 bases. CDR1 is SGHRS and CDR2 is YFSETQ in the germline V gene. V dropped 4 bases and J dropped 8 bases, with 18 bases sitting between them. The CDR3 loop spans 15 amino acids.

The CDR3 is CASSERGYEQFF. Here the CDR3 DNA reads TGTGCCAGCAGTGAAAGAGGGTATGAGCAGTTCTTC. The gene calls are TRBV2 and TRBJ2-1, with a possible D match to TRBD2 (5 bases). Germline CDR1 and CDR2: SNHLY and FYNNEI. CDR3 length: 12 amino acids. The V end lost 2 bases, the J end lost 8 bases, and 7 bases lay between the germline ends.